The present T cell receptor (beta chain) was sequenced within a study of OX40 agonist ivuxolimab in advanced cancers. Study context: Each patient was given ivuxolimab into a vein every 2 weeks, at 0.01 to 10 mg/kg. Study results and caveats: Individuals who were partial responders at 0.1-3.0 mg/kg had clonal expansion that ranked among the lowest.

The V end was cut by 7 bases, the J end by 0 bases, with 10 bases between. Germline CDR1 is LNHDA and CDR2 is SQIVND (reference sequence). CDR3 length: 14 residues. Concerning this clone: Its specificity is not known.

Only in-frame clones appear in the TCRdb table, and some are missing; sequencing was by immunoSEQ multiplex PCR. The profile shows about 100,000 clones, around 94% of them singletons. The chain employs TRBV19 and TRBJ1-3; no firm D call. Here the sequenced sample was CD4+ or CD8+ T cells sorted from blood, taken in a trial of the OX40 agonist ivuxolimab. The TCR originated in an adult with an advanced solid tumor such as melanoma, head and neck, liver or kidney cancer. The CDR3 nucleotides read TGTGCCAGTATTCCGGACGGCTCTGGAAACACCATATATTTT. Protein product: CASIPDGSGNTIYF. Looking up the rest from reference TRBV19 and TRBJ1-3 gives the full variable domain: DGGITQSPKYLFRKEGQNVTLSCEQNLNHDAMYWYRQDPGQGLRLIYYSQIVNDFQKGDIAEGYSVSREKKESFPLTVTSAQKNPTAFYLCASIPDGSGNTIYFGEGSWLTVV.